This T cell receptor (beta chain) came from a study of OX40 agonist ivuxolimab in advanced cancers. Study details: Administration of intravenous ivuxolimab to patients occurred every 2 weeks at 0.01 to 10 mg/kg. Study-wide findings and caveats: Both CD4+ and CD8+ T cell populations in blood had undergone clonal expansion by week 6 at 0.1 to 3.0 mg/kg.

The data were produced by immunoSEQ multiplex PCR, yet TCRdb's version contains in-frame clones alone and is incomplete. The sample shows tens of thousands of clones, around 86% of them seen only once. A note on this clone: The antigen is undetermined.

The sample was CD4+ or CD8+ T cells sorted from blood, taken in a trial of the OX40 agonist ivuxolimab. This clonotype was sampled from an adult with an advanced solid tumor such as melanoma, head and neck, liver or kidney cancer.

CDR3 sequence reads: CASSEETGAETQYF. The CDR3 region has the DNA TGTGCCAGCAGCGAGGAGACCGGGGCGGAGACCCAGTACTTC. This chain uses TRBV13 with TRBJ2-5; D possibly matches TRBD1 or TRBD2 (5 bases each). Trimming removed 5 bases at V and 5 bases at J, with 15 bases between. The germline V gene encodes CDR1 PRHDT and CDR2 FYEKMQ (reference sequence). The CDR3 length is 14 residues.